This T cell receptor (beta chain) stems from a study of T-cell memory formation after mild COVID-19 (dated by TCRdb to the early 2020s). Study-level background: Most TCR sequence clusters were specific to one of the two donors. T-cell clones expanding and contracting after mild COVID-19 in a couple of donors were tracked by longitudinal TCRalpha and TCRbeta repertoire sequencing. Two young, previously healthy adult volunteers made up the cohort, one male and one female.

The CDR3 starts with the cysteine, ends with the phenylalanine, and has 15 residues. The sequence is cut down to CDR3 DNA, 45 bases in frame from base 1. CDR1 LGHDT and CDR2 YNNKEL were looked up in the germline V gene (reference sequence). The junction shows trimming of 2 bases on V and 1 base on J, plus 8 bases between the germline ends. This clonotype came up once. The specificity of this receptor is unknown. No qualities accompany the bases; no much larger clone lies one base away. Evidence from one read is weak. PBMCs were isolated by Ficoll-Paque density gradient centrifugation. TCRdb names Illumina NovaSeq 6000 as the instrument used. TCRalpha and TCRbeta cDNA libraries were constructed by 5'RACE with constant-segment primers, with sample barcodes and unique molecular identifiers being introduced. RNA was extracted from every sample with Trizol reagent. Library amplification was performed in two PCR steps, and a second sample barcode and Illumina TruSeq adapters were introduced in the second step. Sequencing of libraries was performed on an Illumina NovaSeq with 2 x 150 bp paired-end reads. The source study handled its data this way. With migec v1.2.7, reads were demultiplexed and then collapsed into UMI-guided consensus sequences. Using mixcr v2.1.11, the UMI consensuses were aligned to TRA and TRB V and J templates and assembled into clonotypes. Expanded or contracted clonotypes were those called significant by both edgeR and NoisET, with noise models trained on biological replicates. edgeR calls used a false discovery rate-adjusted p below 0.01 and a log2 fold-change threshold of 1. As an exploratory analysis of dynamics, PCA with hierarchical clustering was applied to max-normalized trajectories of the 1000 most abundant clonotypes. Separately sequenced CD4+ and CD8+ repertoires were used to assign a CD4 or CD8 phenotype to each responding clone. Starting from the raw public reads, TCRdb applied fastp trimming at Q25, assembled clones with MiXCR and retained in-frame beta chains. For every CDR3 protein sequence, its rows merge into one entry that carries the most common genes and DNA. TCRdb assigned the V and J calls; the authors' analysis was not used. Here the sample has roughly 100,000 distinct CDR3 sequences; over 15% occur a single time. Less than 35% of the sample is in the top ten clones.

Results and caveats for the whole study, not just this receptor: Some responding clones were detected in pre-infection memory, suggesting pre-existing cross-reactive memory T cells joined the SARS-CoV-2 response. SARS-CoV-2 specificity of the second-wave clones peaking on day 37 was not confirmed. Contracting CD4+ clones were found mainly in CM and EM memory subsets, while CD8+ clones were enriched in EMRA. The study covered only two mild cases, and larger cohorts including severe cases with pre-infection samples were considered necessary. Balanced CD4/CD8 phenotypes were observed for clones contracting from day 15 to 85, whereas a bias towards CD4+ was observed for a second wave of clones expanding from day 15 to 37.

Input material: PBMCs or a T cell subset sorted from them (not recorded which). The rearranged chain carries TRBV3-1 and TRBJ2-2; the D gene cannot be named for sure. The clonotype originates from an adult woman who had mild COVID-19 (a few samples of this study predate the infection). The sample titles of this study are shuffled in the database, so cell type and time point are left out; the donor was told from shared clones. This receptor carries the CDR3 CASSQKQMNTGELFF. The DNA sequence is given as TGTGCCAGCAGCCAAAAACAGATGAACACCGGGGAGCTGTTTTTT.